The rows below give T cell receptor beta chains drawn from one sample of a study of CD8 T cells in ankylosing spondylitis. One entry per CDR3 protein results from TCRdb running MiXCR on the 5' RACE reads. The repertoire consists of approximately 140,000 distinct CDR3 sequences, with approximately 9.2% occurring once and the leading ten covering 7.3%. Sequenced: synovial fluid, either unsorted or a sorted T cell fraction (not recorded which). These receptors came from a male donor with ankylosing spondylitis. The CDR3 runs from the conserved cysteine through the conserved F or W. The D gene is left open where the match is weak. Size is stated for part of the rows, as once, few or many counts, or as a class when the clone is expanded.

V gene	J gene	D gene	clone size	CDR3 protein	CDR3 DNA
TRBV5-4	TRBJ2-7	-	-	CASGPGLPGGYEQYF	TGTGCCAGCGGCCCTGGCCTCCCCGGGGGTTACGAGCAGTACTTC
TRBV12-3/TRBV12-4	TRBJ2-1	TRBD2	many	CASRVRLAGGRNEQFF	TGTGCCAGCAGGGTAAGACTAGCGGGGGGACGCAATGAGCAGTTCTTC
TRBV5-1	TRBJ2-1	TRBD1	many	CASSLDTGDDEQFF	TGCGCCAGCAGCTTGGATACAGGGGACGATGAGCAGTTCTTC
TRBV2	TRBJ2-7	-	many	CASLEVYSYEQYF	TGTGCCAGCCTCGAGGTTTACTCCTACGAGCAGTACTTC
TRBV5-1	TRBJ1-3	-	many	CASSGDTSGNTIYF	TGCGCCAGCAGCGGGGATACCTCTGGAAACACCATATATTTT
TRBV6-1	TRBJ1-1	-	many	CASWGNTEAFF	TGTGCCAGCTGGGGAAACACTGAAGCTTTCTTT
TRBV25-1	TRBJ2-6	-	many	CASRAEAGANVLTF	TGTGCCAGCAGAGCAGAGGCTGGGGCCAACGTCCTGACTTTC
TRBV20-1	TRBJ2-1	-	many	CSARADYNEQFF	TGCAGTGCTAGAGCGGATTACAATGAGCAGTTCTTC
TRBV11-2	TRBJ1-4	-	few	CASSFSGQGNEKLFF	TGTGCCAGCAGCTTTTCAGGGCAGGGAAACGAAAAACTGTTTTTT
TRBV7-7	TRBJ2-7	TRBD1	many	CASSRDSSSYEQYF	TGTGCTAGCAGCCGGGACAGCAGCTCCTACGAGCAGTACTTC
TRBV11-2	TRBJ2-5	-	few	CASSPWDGVGETQYF	TGTGCCAGCAGCCCATGGGACGGGGTCGGGGAGACCCAGTACTTC
TRBV20-1	TRBJ2-2	TRBD2	-	CSARKGLANTGELFF	TGCAGTGCTAGAAAGGGACTAGCGAACACCGGGGAGCTGTTTTTT
TRBV7-2	TRBJ2-7	-	many	CASSLVMDSDSYEQYF	TGTGCCAGCAGCTTAGTAATGGACAGCGACTCCTACGAGCAGTACTTC
TRBV18	TRBJ1-2	TRBD1	-	CASSPGPGTGLVYGYTF	TGTGCCAGCTCACCAGGACCCGGGACAGGGCTCGTCTATGGCTACACCTTC
TRBV6-1	TRBJ2-6	-	-	CASSPGSSGANVLTF	TGTGCCAGCAGCCCGGGGAGCTCTGGGGCCAACGTCCTGACTTTC
TRBV9	TRBJ2-1	-	few	CASSVEERSYNEQFF	TGTGCCAGCAGCGTAGAGGAGCGCTCCTACAATGAGCAGTTCTTC
TRBV5-4	TRBJ1-2	-	few	CASSQGQVYGYTF	TGTGCCAGCAGCCAGGGACAAGTCTATGGCTACACCTTC
TRBV4-3	TRBJ1-6	-	many	CASSQDFKGNSPLHF	TGCGCCAGCAGCCAAGATTTCAAGGGGAATTCACCCCTCCACTTT
TRBV27	TRBJ1-1	TRBD1	-	CASGETGSEAFF	TGTGCCAGCGGTGAGACAGGGAGTGAAGCTTTCTTT
TRBV28	TRBJ2-1	-	-	CATATSGYNEQFF	TGTGCCACCGCTACCTCGGGTTACAATGAGCAGTTCTTC
TRBV6-6	TRBJ2-3	-	few	CASSYSNPDTQYF	TGTGCCAGCAGTTACTCGAACCCGGATACGCAGTATTTT
TRBV4-2	TRBJ2-3	-	many	CASSQRRSGADTQYF	TGTGCCAGCAGCCAGAGACGGAGTGGTGCAGATACGCAGTATTTT
TRBV6-1	TRBJ2-7	-	few	CASRPPTGFDEQYF	TGTGCCAGCAGACCCCCGACTGGGTTCGACGAGCAGTACTTC
TRBV25-1	TRBJ2-1	TRBD1	many	CASSVAGGNEQFF	TGTGCCAGCAGTGTCGCAGGGGGCAATGAGCAGTTCTTC
TRBV7-2	TRBJ2-7	-	many	CASTGREGEQYF	TGTGCCAGCACAGGCAGAGAGGGCGAGCAGTACTTC
TRBV10-3	TRBJ2-1	-	-	CAISVRIEGNEQFF	TGTGCCATCAGTGTAAGAATAGAGGGCAATGAGCAGTTCTTC
TRBV24-1	TRBJ2-7	-	few	CATSAQGTGEQYF	TGTGCCACCAGTGCGCAGGGGACTGGAGAGCAGTACTTC
TRBV20-1	TRBJ2-7	-	many	CSAPEGSPGGYEQYF	TGCAGTGCCCCTGAGGGGTCTCCTGGGGGATACGAGCAGTACTTC
TRBV28	TRBJ1-2	-	-	CASRLGNNYGYTF	TGTGCCAGCAGGCTAGGGAATAACTATGGCTACACCTTC
TRBV10-2	TRBJ2-5	-	-	CASGRAGRGRQETQYF	TGCGCCAGCGGACGGGCCGGTCGGGGTCGGCAAGAGACCCAGTACTTC
TRBV29-1	TRBJ2-1	-	-	CSVGESRQFF	TGCAGCGTTGGGGAGTCGCGGCAGTTCTTC
TRBV20-1	TRBJ2-4	TRBD1	many	CSARAQGTKNIQYF	TGCAGTGCTAGAGCACAGGGGACCAAAAACATTCAGTACTTC
TRBV6-1	TRBJ1-1	TRBD1	many	CASSLVQTGASEAFF	TGTGCCAGCAGTCTTGTGCAGACAGGGGCGAGTGAAGCTTTCTTT
TRBV6-1	TRBJ2-1	-	many	CASRLGAFNEQFF	TGTGCCAGCAGACTGGGGGCATTCAATGAGCAGTTCTTC
TRBV20-1	TRBJ2-7	-	-	CSAGEQFLSSYEQYF	TGCAGTGCTGGTGAACAGTTTTTAAGCTCCTACGAGCAGTACTTC
TRBV15	TRBJ1-2	-	many	CATSRDLWGGYTF	TGTGCCACCAGCAGAGACCTATGGGGAGGCTACACCTTC
TRBV7-2	TRBJ1-1	-	few	CASSLVYSGTEAFF	TGTGCCAGCAGCTTAGTTTATTCCGGGACTGAAGCTTTCTTT
TRBV6-5	TRBJ2-1	TRBD2	many	CASTIRAGMGNEQFF	TGTGCCAGCACTATTCGAGCGGGAATGGGCAATGAGCAGTTCTTC
TRBV9	TRBJ1-2	TRBD1	-	CASSFSGTGAYGYTF	TGTGCCAGCAGCTTTAGTGGGACAGGGGCCTATGGCTACACCTTC
TRBV5-1	TRBJ1-3	-	many	CASSLDSGGSGNTIYF	TGCGCCAGCAGCTTGGATAGCGGGGGTTCTGGAAACACCATATATTTT
TRBV6-2/TRBV6-3	TRBJ2-1	TRBD1	few	CAKTGGFHNEQFF	TGTGCCAAGACAGGGGGCTTCCACAATGAGCAGTTCTTC
TRBV11-1	TRBJ2-3	-	-	CASSLSGSRLTDTQYF	TGTGCCAGCAGCCTCAGCGGCAGCCGACTCACAGATACGCAGTATTTT
TRBV7-9	TRBJ2-4	TRBD2	many	CASSSYRGGFAKNIQYF	TGTGCCAGCAGCTCGTACCGGGGGGGCTTCGCCAAAAACATTCAGTACTTC
TRBV6-5	TRBJ2-1	-	many	CASSYTQGNEQFF	TGTGCCAGCAGTTACACCCAGGGAAATGAGCAGTTCTTC
TRBV7-6	TRBJ2-5	TRBD1	few	CASSIPGQGRETQYF	TGTGCCAGCAGCATACCGGGACAGGGTAGGGAGACCCAGTACTTC
TRBV4-2	TRBJ2-1	TRBD2	-	CASSQTSGGFDEQFF	TGTGCCAGCAGCCAAACTAGCGGGGGGTTCGATGAGCAGTTCTTC
TRBV25-1	TRBJ1-2	-	few	CARFVRNYGYTF	TGTGCCAGGTTTGTACGGAACTATGGCTACACCTTC
TRBV20-1	TRBJ2-7	-	few	CSARDDIHYEQYF	TGCAGTGCTAGAGATGACATCCACTACGAGCAGTACTTC
TRBV7-6	TRBJ2-3	TRBD2	-	CASSPVASGSGDTQYF	TGTGCCAGCAGCCCGGTGGCTAGCGGGAGCGGAGATACGCAGTATTTT
TRBV20-1	TRBJ2-3	-	-	CSARDPPLDTQYF	TGCAGTGCTAGAGATCCTCCCCTTGATACGCAGTATTTT
TRBV15	TRBJ1-5	-	many	CATSRERAGKKHQPQHF	TGTGCCACCAGCAGAGAGCGAGCGGGGAAAAAGCATCAGCCCCAGCATTTT
TRBV7-8	TRBJ1-5	-	few	CASSLFGADYSNQPQHF	TGTGCCAGCAGCTTATTCGGGGCAGATTATAGCAATCAGCCCCAGCATTTT